What follows is one T cell receptor beta chain and its context. The antigen remains unidentified. This sample was taken from a study of siplizumab effects on memory and regulatory T cells. Findings of the study overall: Alloreactive sequences whose origin lay in unstimulated CD4+ memory cells were significantly reduced by siplizumab.

The J segment lost 0 bases and the V segment lost 4 bases, leaving 6 bases of the junction unmatched. Germline-derived CDR1 and CDR2 are SGHRS and YFSETQ. The CDR3 totals 18 residues. It was 80,000 to 100,000 TCR templates that were assayed per sample. Using immunoSEQ multiplex PCR, the repertoire was profiled, and TCRdb retains in-frame clones only, with some absent. Of about 100,000 clones in the sample, 85% to 95% were seen once. The sequenced sample consisted of non-Treg CD4+ T cells sorted from blood. The chain employs TRBV5-1 and TRBJ2-3; 15 bases map to TRBD2. This TCR derives from a human donor in good health. CDR3 protein: CASSPGTSGRLSTDTQYF. CDR3 sequence (DNA): TGCGCCAGCAGCCCCGGGACTAGCGGGAGGCTTAGCACAGATACGCAGTATTTT.